Listed below are T cell receptor beta chains from one sample, sequenced in a study of blood T cell repertoires in COVID-19. Assay: immunoSEQ multiplex PCR; the TCRdb copy retains only in-frame clones and omits some. The sample includes roughly 74,000 clones, 80% to 90% of them seen just once. The sequencing sample was made of PBMCs or T cells enriched from blood (not recorded which). The receptors here all came from a woman aged 45-60 years with acute COVID-19. Each CDR3 is given with its conserved first and last residue. A D gene is named only where the DNA matches it firmly. For some rows the clone size is stated as once, few or many, or as a class when expanded; others skip it.

-	TRBJ1-2	-	TRBV19	CASSRPRRGANYGYTF	TGTGCCAGTAGTCGGCCCCGTCGGGGAGCTAACTATGGCTACACCTTC
-	TRBJ1-1	-	TRBV4-1	CASSQRLRQGSTEAFF	TGCGCCAGCAGCCAACGCCTCAGGCAGGGCAGCACTGAAGCTTTCTTT
TRBD2	TRBJ2-1	once	TRBV5-1	CASSGGLAGGPEKANEQFF	TGCGCCAGCAGCGGAGGACTAGCGGGAGGGCCCGAGAAAGCGAATGAGCAGTTCTTC
-	TRBJ1-6	-	TRBV14	CASSQESGRLWSPLHF	TGTGCCAGCAGCCAAGAATCGGGTCGGCTGTGGTCACCCCTCCACTTT
-	TRBJ1-4	-	TRBV5-8	CASSLGRQATNEKLFF	TGTGCCAGCAGCTTGGGGAGACAGGCAACTAATGAAAAACTGTTTTTT
-	TRBJ1-1	-	TRBV11-3	CASSLAPGAPREAFF	TGTGCCAGCAGCTTAGCTCCAGGGGCCCCCCGGGAAGCTTTCTTT
-	TRBJ2-2	-	TRBV19	CASSIDSRAGELFF	TGTGCCAGTAGTATAGATAGCAGGGCCGGGGAGCTGTTTTTT
-	TRBJ1-2	-	TRBV19	CATNPGSGYGYTF	TGTGCCACCAACCCGGGGTCGGGCTATGGCTACACCTTC
TRBD1	TRBJ2-2	few	TRBV4-1	CASSRRTGGSTGELFF	TGCGCCAGCAGCCGTCGAACAGGGGGCAGCACCGGGGAGCTGTTTTTT
-	TRBJ2-1	-	TRBV5-1	CASSLLASDEQFF	TGCGCCAGCAGCTTGCTAGCGAGTGATGAGCAGTTCTTC
TRBD2	TRBJ2-7	-	TRBV5-6	CASSLARVAGEGSYEQYF	TGTGCCAGCAGCTTAGCCCGGGTAGCGGGAGAAGGGTCCTACGAGCAGTACTTC
-	TRBJ1-1	-	TRBV29-1	CSAGGGAGRSTEAFF	TGCAGCGCCGGGGGAGGGGCAGGGAGGTCCACTGAAGCTTTCTTT
-	TRBJ2-1	-	TRBV7-2	CASSLQGHSSYNEQFF	TGTGCCAGCAGCTTACAGGGTCATTCATCCTACAATGAGCAGTTCTTC
-	TRBJ1-3	-	TRBV27	CASRPTSGNTIYF	TGTGCCAGCAGGCCAACATCTGGAAACACCATATATTTT
-	TRBJ1-1	once	TRBV7-2	CASSPRAGDEAFF	TGTGCCAGCAGCCCCCGGGCGGGTGATGAAGCTTTCTTT
-	TRBJ1-1	-	TRBV3-1/TRBV3-2	CASSATGLYTEAFF	TGTGCCAGCAGTGCGACAGGCCTTTACACTGAAGCTTTCTTT
-	TRBJ1-2	-	TRBV27	CASSPSGSFYGYTF	TGTGCCAGCAGTCCTAGCGGGAGTTTCTATGGCTACACCTTC
TRBD1	TRBJ1-4	-	TRBV29-1	CSVSRGTGLGKLFF	TGCAGCGTGAGCCGGGGGACAGGATTGGGAAAACTGTTTTTT
TRBD2	TRBJ2-5	-	TRBV27	CASSHIGLAGEGETQYF	TGTGCCAGCAGTCATATCGGACTAGCGGGGGAGGGGGAGACCCAGTACTTC
-	TRBJ1-3	-	TRBV6-5	CASRSTPGTIYF	TGTGCCAGCAGGTCCACCCCGGGCACCATATATTTT
-	TRBJ1-6	-	TRBV27	CASTTRARSPLHF	TGTGCCAGCACGACGCGGGCGCGATCACCCCTCCACTTT
TRBD2	TRBJ2-3	-	TRBV5-1	CASSLVAGDPDTQYF	TGCGCCAGCAGCTTGGTAGCGGGAGACCCAGATACGCAGTATTTT
-	TRBJ2-1	-	TRBV19	CASSIGNEQFF	TGTGCCAGTAGTATCGGCAATGAGCAGTTCTTC
TRBD2	TRBJ2-2	-	TRBV6-4	CASSGGTSGVTGELFF	TGTGCCAGCAGCGGTGGGACTAGCGGGGTGACCGGGGAGCTGTTTTTT
-	TRBJ2-7	-	TRBV7-6	CASSPGTEQYF	TGTGCCAGCAGCCCGGGGACAGAGCAGTACTTC
TRBD1	TRBJ1-3	-	TRBV29-1	CSVAGTGDSGNTIYF	TGCAGCGTTGCCGGGACAGGGGATTCTGGAAACACCATATATTTT
-	TRBJ2-7	-	TRBV5-1	CASSSRDYEQYF	TGCGCCAGCAGTTCCAGGGATTACGAGCAGTACTTC
TRBD1	TRBJ2-7	few	TRBV19	CASSQQGYEQYF	TGTGCCAGTAGCCAACAGGGGTACGAGCAGTACTTC
-	TRBJ2-1	-	TRBV21-1	CASSKDASKGNEQFF	TGTGCCAGCAGCAAAGATGCTAGCAAGGGCAATGAGCAGTTCTTC
TRBD1	TRBJ2-3	-	TRBV24-1	CATSDPPGQGSTDTQYF	TGTGCCACCAGTGATCCACCGGGACAGGGGAGCACAGATACGCAGTATTTT
-	TRBJ2-4	-	TRBV5-1	CASRQNSGEPQYF	TGCGCCAGCAGACAGAATTCAGGGGAGCCTCAGTACTTC
-	TRBJ1-3	once	TRBV6-5	CASSTTGRSGNTIYF	TGTGCCAGCAGTACGACAGGTCGCTCTGGAAACACCATATATTTT
TRBD2	TRBJ2-1	-	TRBV5-4	CASSLGGTVRTRVNEQFF	TGTGCCAGCAGCTTGGGCGGTACGGTCAGGACTAGGGTCAATGAGCAGTTCTTC
-	TRBJ2-1	-	TRBV4-2	CASSQDMGGKGGEQFF	TGTGCCAGCAGCCAAGATATGGGCGGGAAAGGAGGTGAGCAGTTCTTC
TRBD2	TRBJ2-7	-	TRBV5-5	CASSAGLGLYEQYF	TGTGCCAGCAGCGCGGGACTAGGGCTCTACGAGCAGTACTTC
-	TRBJ2-7	-	TRBV11-2	CASSSYRGLHYEQYF	TGTGCCAGCAGCTCGTATCGAGGTTTGCACTACGAGCAGTACTTC
TRBD2	TRBJ2-1	-	TRBV4-3	CASSQERGILAGPNEQFF	TGCGCCAGCAGCCAAGAGCGAGGGATACTAGCGGGGCCCAATGAGCAGTTCTTC
-	TRBJ2-7	-	TRBV11-3	CASSFGPPEYYEQYF	TGTGCCAGCAGCTTTGGGCCCCCGGAATACTACGAGCAGTACTTC
TRBD2	TRBJ2-5	once	TRBV7-2	CASSPAGVETQYF	TGTGCCAGCAGTCCAGCGGGAGTGGAGACCCAGTACTTC
-	TRBJ2-1	-	TRBV7-2	CASSPVSREQFF	TGTGCCAGCAGCCCCGTTTCGAGGGAGCAGTTCTTC
TRBD1	TRBJ1-3	-	TRBV10-3	CAISESVTGESGNTIYF	TGTGCCATCAGTGAGTCGGTGACAGGGGAGTCCGGAAACACCATATATTTT
TRBD1	TRBJ1-5	-	TRBV6-2/TRBV6-3	CASSSPGQTYF	TGTGCCAGCAGTTCACCGGGACAGACCTATTTT
-	TRBJ1-3	-	TRBV12-3/TRBV12-4	CATRRGTGNTIYF	TGTGCCACCCGGCGGGGGACTGGAAACACCATATATTTT
TRBD2	TRBJ2-2	-	TRBV27	CASSLSAWTSAGELFF	TGTGCCAGCAGTTTATCAGCTTGGACTAGCGCCGGGGAGCTGTTTTTT
-	TRBJ2-7	-	TRBV4-1	CASSQDPGLAYEQYF	TGCGCCAGCAGCCAAGACCCAGGGCTGGCCTACGAGCAGTACTTC
TRBD2	TRBJ2-3	-	TRBV7-8	CASSRGVAGEVRTDTQYF	TGTGCCAGCAGCCGCGGGGTAGCGGGAGAGGTCAGGACAGATACGCAGTATTTT
TRBD2	TRBJ2-7	-	TRBV30	CACQGSGSAGQYF	TGTGCCTGCCAGGGAAGCGGGAGCGCCGGGCAGTACTTC
TRBD2	TRBJ2-3	-	TRBV19	CASSPTASGSTDTQYF	TGTGCCAGTAGCCCAACTGCTAGCGGGAGCACAGATACGCAGTATTTT
-	TRBJ2-7	-	TRBV27	CASSTRLAYEQYF	TGTGCCAGCAGTACCCGACTAGCCTACGAGCAGTACTTC
TRBD1	TRBJ1-2	-	TRBV27	CAKNDRGSGYTF	TGTGCCAAAAACGACAGGGGTAGTGGCTACACCTTC
TRBD2	TRBJ2-6	-	TRBV10-3	CAISESKGLAGSGANVLTF	TGTGCCATCAGTGAGTCGAAGGGACTAGCGGGAAGTGGGGCCAACGTCCTGACTTTC
TRBD2	TRBJ2-7	-	TRBV7-2	CASSKEGGTYEQYF	TGTGCCAGCAGCAAAGAGGGAGGGACCTACGAGCAGTACTTC
TRBD2	TRBJ2-7	-	TRBV29-1	CSVIAGEGYEQYF	TGCAGCGTCATAGCGGGAGAAGGCTACGAGCAGTACTTC
-	TRBJ2-4	few	TRBV21-1	CASSKAPGNLAKNIQYF	TGTGCCAGCAGCAAAGCGCCCGGTAATCTAGCCAAAAACATTCAGTACTTC
TRBD1	TRBJ1-6	-	TRBV14	CASRPGQGLNSPLHF	TGTGCCAGCAGACCGGGACAGGGGTTAAATTCACCCCTCCACTTT
-	TRBJ2-3	-	TRBV7-6	CASSPSSDTQYF	TGTGCCAGCAGCCCTAGTTCAGATACGCAGTATTTT
TRBD1	TRBJ2-2	-	TRBV2	CASSPDRGTGELFF	TGTGCCAGCAGCCCCGACAGGGGGACCGGGGAGCTGTTTTTT
-	TRBJ2-1	-	TRBV7-9	CASSLVGTSVEQFF	TGTGCCAGCAGCTTAGTGGGGACTTCGGTTGAGCAGTTCTTC
-	TRBJ2-1	-	TRBV19	CASSGRAYNEQFF	TGTGCCAGTAGCGGGAGAGCCTACAATGAGCAGTTCTTC